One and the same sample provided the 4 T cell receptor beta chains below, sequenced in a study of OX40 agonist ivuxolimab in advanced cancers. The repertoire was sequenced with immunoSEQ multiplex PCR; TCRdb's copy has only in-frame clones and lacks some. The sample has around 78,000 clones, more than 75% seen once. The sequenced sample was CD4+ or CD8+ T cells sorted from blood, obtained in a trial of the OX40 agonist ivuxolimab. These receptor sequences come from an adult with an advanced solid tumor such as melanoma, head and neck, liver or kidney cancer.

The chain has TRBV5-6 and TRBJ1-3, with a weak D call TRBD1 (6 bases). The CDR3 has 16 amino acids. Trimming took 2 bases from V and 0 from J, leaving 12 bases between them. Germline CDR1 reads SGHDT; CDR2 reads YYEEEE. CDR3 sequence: CASSFRDTHSGNTIYF. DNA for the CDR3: TGTGCCAGCAGCTTCAGGGACACACACTCTGGAAACACCATATATTTT.

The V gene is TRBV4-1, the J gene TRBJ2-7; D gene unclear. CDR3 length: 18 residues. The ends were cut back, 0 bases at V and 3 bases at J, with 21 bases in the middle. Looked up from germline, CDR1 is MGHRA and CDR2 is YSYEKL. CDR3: CASSQDLVRSTKGYEQYF. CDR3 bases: TGCGCCAGCAGCCAAGATTTAGTGAGGTCGACCAAAGGCTACGAGCAGTACTTC.

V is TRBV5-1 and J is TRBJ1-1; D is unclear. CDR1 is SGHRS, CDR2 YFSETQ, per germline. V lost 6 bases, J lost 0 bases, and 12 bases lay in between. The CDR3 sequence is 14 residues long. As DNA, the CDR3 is TGCGCCAGCATGGCAGGAGACATGAACACTGAAGCTTTCTTT. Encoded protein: CASMAGDMNTEAFF.

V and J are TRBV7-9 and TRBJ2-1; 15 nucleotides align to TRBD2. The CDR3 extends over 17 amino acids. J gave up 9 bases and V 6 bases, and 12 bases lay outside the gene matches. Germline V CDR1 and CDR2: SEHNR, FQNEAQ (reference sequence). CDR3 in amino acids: CASSSPPPGLAGGEQFF. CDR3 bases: TGTGCCAGCAGTTCTCCCCCCCCGGGACTAGCGGGAGGTGAGCAGTTCTTC.